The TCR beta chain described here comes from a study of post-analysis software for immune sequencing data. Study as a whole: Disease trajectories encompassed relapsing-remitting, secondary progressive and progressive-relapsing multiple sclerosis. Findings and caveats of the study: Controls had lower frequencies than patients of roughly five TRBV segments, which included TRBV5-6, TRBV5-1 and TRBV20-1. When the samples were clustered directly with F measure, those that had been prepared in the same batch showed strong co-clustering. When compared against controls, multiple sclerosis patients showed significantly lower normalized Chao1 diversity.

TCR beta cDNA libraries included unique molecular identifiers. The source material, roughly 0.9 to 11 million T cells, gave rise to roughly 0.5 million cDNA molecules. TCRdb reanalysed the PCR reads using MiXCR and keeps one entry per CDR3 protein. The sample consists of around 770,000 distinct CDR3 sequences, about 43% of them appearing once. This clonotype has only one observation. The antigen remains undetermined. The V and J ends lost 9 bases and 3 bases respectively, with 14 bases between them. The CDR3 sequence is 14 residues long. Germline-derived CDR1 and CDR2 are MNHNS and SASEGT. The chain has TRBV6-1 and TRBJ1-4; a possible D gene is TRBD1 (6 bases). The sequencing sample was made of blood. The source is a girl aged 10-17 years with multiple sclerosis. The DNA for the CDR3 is TGTGCCAGTAAGATACAGGGTCCTAATGAAAAACTGTTTTTT. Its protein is CASKIQGPNEKLFF.